This TCR beta chain appears in the sequencing data of a study of T cell responses to AZD1222 COVID-19 vaccine. This table comes from immunoSEQ multiplex PCR, and its TCRdb copy is limited to in-frame clones, with some not included. Among 92,000 or so clones listed, 70% to 90% were seen once. V was clipped by 2 bases and J by 3 bases, with 10 bases between them. Germline CDR1 SNHLY, CDR2 FYNNEI. This CDR3 has 14 residues. V usage is TRBV2 and J usage is TRBJ1-1; no clear D. Material: peripheral blood, obtained 28 days after the second AZD1222 dose. The receptor was isolated from an adult who received the AZD1222 COVID-19 vaccine. The DNA for the CDR3 is TGTGCCAGCAGTGAACGAGGGAAGGACACTGAAGCTTTCTTT. It specifies CASSERGKDTEAFF.